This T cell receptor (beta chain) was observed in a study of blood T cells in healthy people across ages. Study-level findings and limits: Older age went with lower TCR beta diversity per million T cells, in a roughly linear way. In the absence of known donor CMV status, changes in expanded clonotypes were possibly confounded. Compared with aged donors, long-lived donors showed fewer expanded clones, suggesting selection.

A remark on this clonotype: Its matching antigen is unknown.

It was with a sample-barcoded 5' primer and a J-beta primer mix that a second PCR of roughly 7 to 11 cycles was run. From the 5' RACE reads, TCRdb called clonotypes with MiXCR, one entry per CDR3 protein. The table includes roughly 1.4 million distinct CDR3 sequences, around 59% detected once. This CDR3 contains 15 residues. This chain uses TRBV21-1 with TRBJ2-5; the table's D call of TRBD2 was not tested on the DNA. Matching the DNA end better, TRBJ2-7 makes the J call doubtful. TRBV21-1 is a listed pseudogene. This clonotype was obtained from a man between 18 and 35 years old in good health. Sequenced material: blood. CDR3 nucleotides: TGTGCCCCCCGCGGGGCCACTAGTTTCGAGGACGAGCAGTACTTC. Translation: CAPRGATSFEDEQYF.